This T cell receptor (beta chain) was profiled in a study of blood T cells in healthy people across ages. Sample-barcoded 5' priming and a J-beta primer mix drove a second PCR of roughly 7 to 11 cycles. TCRdb re-derived calls from the 5' RACE reads in MiXCR, one entry per CDR3 protein. In the table there are about 720,000 distinct CDR3 sequences, approximately 25% of which are singletons. The ends lost 1 base at V and 12 bases at J; junction bases unmatched: 14. Germline CDR1 DFQATT, CDR2 SNEGSKA (reference sequence). The CDR3 length is 15 residues. A further study also used this sample, focusing on T cells of mothers and their children.

The sample consisted of blood. The rearrangement links TRBV20-1 to TRBJ2-4; TRBD2 aligns across 8 bases. The clonotype was recovered from a boy younger than 18 in good health. CDR3 sequence reads: CSARGVRGLAGSQYF. CDR3 bases: TGCAGTGCTAGAGGGGTTCGAGGATTAGCGGGATCTCAGTACTTC.